Sequencing of this T cell receptor beta chain was carried out in a study of Graves' ophthalmopathy and Graves' hyperthyroidism. Study context: Peripheral blood sampling occurred at initial diagnosis, before any treatment. Study outcomes and limitations: The authors also found most expanded thyroid clonotypes above 0.001 frequency in blood.

The germline CDR1 and CDR2 sequences are SGDLS and YYNGEE. CDR3 size: 15 residues. The germline V and J ends were trimmed by 4 bases and 4 bases, with 14 bases remaining between them. As concerns this clonotype: The target antigen is unknown.

Uncontrolled infections, other autoimmune diseases, pregnancy or lactation barred patients from enrollment. Amplification of the TCR beta CDR3 regions used RNA transcripts (as template). Amplification began with first-round RT-PCR using HTBI primers, then second-round multiplex PCR was performed. TCRdb analysed the multiplex PCR reads with MiXCR anew, one entry per CDR3 protein. The sample carries 660,000 or so distinct CDR3 sequences, over 40% recorded once. This TCR was recovered from an adult man with Graves' ophthalmopathy. The genes are TRBV9 and TRBJ1-4, with a tentative D call TRBD1 (6 bases). The source material was peripheral blood. DNA for the CDR3: TGTGCCAGCAGCCACACAGGGTTTGTTAATGAAAAACTGTTTTTT. Translating it yields CASSHTGFVNEKLFF.